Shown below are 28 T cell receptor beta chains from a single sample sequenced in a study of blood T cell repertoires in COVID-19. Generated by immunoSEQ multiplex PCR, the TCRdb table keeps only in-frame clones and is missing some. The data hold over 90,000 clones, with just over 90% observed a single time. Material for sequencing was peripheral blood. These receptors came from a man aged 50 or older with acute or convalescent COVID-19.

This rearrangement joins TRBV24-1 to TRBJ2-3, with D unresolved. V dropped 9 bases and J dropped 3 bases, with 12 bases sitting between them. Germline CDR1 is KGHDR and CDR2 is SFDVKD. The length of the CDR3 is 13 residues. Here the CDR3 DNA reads TGTGCCACCTCTCCTGACACTACAGATACGCAGTATTTT. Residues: CATSPDTTDTQYF.

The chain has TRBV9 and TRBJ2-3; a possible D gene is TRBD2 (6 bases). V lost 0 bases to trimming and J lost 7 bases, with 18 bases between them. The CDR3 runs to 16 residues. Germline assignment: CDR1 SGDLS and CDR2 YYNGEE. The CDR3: CASSVVGNSGTHTQYF. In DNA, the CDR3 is TGTGCCAGCAGCGTAGTCGGAAACTCCGGGACTCATACGCAGTATTTT.

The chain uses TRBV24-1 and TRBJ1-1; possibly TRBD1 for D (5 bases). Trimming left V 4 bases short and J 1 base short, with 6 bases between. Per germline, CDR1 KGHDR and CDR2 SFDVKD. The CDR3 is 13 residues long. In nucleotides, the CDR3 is TGTGCCACCAGTGACAGGGCGAACACTGAAGCTTTCTTT. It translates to CATSDRANTEAFF.

CDR3 DNA sequence: TGCGCCAGCAGCCAAAATAGCCTCTACTCTGGAAACACCATATATTTT. Its protein product is CASSQNSLYSGNTIYF. The chain employs TRBV4-3 and TRBJ1-3; D gene unclear. Germline CDR1 reads LGHNA; CDR2 reads YSLEER. The CDR3 covers 16 residues. With 2 bases removed from V and 0 bases from J, the gap between germline ends came to 11 bases.

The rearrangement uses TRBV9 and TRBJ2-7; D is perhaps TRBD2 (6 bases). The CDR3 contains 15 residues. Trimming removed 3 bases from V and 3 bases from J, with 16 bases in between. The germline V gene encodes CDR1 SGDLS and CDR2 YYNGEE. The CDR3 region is CASSGRDSLFYEQYF. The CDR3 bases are TGTGCCAGCAGCGGCCGGGACTCGCTGTTCTACGAGCAGTACTTC.

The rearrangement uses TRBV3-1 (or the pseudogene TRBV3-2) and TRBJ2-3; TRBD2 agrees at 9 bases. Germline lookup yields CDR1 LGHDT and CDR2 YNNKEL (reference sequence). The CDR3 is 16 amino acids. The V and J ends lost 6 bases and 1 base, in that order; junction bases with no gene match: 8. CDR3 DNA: TGTGCCAGCAGTCCGAGCGGGAGGAGTGGCACAGATACGCAGTATTTT. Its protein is CASSPSGRSGTDTQYF.

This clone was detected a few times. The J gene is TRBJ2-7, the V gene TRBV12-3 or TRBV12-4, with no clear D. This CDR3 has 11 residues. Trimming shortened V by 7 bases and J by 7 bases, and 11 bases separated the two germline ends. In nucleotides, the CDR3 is TGTGCCAGCAAAATTAGTTGGGAGCAGTACTTC. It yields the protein CASKISWEQYF.

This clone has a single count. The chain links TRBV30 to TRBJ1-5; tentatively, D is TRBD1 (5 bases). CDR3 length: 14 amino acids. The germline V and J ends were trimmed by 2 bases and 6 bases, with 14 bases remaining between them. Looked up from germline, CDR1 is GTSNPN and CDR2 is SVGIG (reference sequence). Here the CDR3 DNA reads TGTGCCTGGAGTAATGGCAGGGATAGTCAGCCCCAGCATTTT. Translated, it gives CAWSNGRDSQPQHF.

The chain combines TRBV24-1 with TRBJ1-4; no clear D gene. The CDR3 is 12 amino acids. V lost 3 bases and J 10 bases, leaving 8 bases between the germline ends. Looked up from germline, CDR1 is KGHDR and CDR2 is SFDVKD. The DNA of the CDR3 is TGTGCCACCAGTGATAACCGAGGAAAACTGTTTTTT. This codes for CATSDNRGKLFF.

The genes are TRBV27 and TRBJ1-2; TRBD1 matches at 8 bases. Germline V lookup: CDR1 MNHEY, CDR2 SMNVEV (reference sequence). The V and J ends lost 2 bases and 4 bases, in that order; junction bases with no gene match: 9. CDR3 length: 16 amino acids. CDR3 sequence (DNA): TGTGCCAGCAGTTTAATAACGGGGCAGGGGGCCTATGGCTACACCTTC. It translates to CASSLITGQGAYGYTF.

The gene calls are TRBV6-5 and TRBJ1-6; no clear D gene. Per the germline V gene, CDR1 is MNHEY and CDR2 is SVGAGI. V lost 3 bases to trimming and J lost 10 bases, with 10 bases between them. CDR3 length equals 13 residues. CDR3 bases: TGTGCCAGCAGTTATTGGATGGGCTCACCCCTCCACTTT. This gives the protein CASSYWMGSPLHF.

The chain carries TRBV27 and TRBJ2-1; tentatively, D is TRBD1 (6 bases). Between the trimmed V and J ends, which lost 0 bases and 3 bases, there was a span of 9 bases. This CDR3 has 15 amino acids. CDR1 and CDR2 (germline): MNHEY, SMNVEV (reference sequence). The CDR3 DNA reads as TGTGCCAGCAGTTTATCTCGCAGGGGCTACAATGAGCAGTTCTTC. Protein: CASSLSRRGYNEQFF.

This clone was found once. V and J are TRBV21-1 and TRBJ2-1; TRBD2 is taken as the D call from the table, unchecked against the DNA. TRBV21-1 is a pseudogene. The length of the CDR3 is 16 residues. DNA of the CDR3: TGTGCCAGCAGCAAACGATTGAGCGGGGCGGACAATGAGCAGTTCTTC. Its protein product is CASSKRLSGADNEQFF.

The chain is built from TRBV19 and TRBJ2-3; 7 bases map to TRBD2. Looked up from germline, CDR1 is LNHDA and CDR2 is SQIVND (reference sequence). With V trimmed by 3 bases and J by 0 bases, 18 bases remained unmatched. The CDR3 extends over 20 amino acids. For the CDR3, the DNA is TGTGCCAGTAGTATTCAGGGTGTGAGGGCCGGGGGGATTAGCACAGATACGCAGTATTTT. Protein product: CASSIQGVRAGGISTDTQYF.

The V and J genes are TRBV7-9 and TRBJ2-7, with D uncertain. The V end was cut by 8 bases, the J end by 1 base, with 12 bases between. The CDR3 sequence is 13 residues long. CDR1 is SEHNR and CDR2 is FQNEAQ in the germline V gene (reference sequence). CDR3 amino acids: CASGRSGSYEQYF. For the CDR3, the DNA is TGTGCCAGCGGGCGCAGTGGTTCCTACGAGCAGTACTTC.

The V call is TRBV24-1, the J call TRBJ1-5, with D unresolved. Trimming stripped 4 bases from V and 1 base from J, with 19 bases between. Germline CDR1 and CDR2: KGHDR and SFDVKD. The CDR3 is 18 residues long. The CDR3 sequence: CATSEPRRGFGSNQPQHF. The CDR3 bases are TGTGCCACCAGTGAACCGAGGCGCGGGTTCGGGAGCAATCAGCCCCAGCATTTT.

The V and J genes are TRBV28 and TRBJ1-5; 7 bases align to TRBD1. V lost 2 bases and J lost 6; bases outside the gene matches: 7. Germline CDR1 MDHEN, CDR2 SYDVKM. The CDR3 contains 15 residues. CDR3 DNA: TGTGCCAGCAGTTTACCGACAGGGTCGATTCAGCCCCAGCATTTT. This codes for CASSLPTGSIQPQHF.

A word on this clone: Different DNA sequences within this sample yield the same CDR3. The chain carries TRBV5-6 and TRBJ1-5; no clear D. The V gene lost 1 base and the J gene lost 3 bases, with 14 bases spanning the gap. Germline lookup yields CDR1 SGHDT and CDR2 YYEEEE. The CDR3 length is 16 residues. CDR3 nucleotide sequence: TGTGCCAGCAGCTTGCGGCAGGCGATCTCCAATCAGCCCCAGCATTTT. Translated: CASSLRQAISNQPQHF.

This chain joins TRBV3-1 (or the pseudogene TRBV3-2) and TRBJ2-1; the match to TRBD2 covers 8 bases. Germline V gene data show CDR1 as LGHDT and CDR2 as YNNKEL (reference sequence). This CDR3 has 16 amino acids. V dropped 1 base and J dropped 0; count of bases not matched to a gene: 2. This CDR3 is CASSQGGRPSYNEQFF. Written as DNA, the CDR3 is TGTGCCAGCAGCCAAGGCGGGAGGCCCTCCTACAATGAGCAGTTCTTC.

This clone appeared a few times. The CDR3 sequence is CASSQEERGYYGYTF. DNA of the CDR3: TGCGCCAGCAGCCAAGAAGAAAGAGGGTACTATGGCTACACCTTC. V usage is TRBV4-3 and J usage is TRBJ1-2, with D hard to call. The CDR3 consists of 15 residues. Deletions cut 0 bases from V and 3 bases from J, with 11 bases between. The V gene's germline CDR1 is LGHNA and CDR2 YSLEER.

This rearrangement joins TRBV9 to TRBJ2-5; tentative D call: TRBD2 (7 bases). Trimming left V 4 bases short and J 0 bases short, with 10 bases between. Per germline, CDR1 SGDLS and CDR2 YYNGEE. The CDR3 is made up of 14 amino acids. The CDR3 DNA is TGTGCCAGCAGCAAGGGGGGGAACCAAGAGACCCAGTACTTC. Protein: CASSKGGNQETQYF. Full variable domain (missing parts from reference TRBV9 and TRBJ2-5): DSGVTQTPKHLITATGQRVTLRCSPRSGDLSVYWYQQSLDQGLQFLIQYYNGEERAKGNILERFSAQQFPDLHSELNLSSLELGDSALYFCASSKGGNQETQYFGPGTRLLVL.

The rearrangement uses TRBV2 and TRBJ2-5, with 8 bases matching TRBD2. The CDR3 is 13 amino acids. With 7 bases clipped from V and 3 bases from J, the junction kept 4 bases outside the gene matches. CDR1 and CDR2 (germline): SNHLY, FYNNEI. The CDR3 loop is CASKGRGEETQYF. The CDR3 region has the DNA TGTGCCAGCAAGGGGCGGGGGGAAGAGACCCAGTACTTC.

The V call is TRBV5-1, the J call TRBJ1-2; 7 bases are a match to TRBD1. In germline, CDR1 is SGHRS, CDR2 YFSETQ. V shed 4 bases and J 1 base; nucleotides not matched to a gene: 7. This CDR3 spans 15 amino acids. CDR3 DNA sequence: TGCGCCAGCAGCCCAGGGACAGACCTTAACTATGGCTACACCTTC. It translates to CASSPGTDLNYGYTF.

The CDR3 DNA is TGTGCCAGCAGCTTGCCGGTTGGTGAGGATGAGCAGTTCTTC. It yields the protein CASSLPVGEDEQFF. The V call is TRBV5-4, the J call TRBJ2-1; D call uncertain. Trimming left V 1 base short and J 8 bases short, with 13 bases between. Germline lookup yields CDR1 SGHNT and CDR2 YYREEE (reference sequence). This CDR3 has 14 residues.

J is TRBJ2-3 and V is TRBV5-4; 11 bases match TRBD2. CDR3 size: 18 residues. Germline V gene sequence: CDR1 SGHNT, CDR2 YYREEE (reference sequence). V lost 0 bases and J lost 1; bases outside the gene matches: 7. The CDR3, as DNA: TGTGCCAGCAGCTTGGCCGGCGGTAGCGGGAGGGGCACAGATACGCAGTATTTT. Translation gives CASSLAGGSGRGTDTQYF.

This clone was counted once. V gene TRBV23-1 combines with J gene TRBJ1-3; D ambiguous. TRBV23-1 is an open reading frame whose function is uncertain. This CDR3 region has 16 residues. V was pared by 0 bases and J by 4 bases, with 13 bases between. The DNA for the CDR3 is TGCGCCAGCAGTCAATCCCTAGCCCTATTCGGAAACACCATATATTTT. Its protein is CASSQSLALFGNTIYF.

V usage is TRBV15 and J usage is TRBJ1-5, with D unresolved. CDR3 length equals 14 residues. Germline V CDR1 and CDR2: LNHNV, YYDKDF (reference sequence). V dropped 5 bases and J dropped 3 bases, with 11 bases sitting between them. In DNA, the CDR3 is TGTGCCACCAGCGTAACGGGTCTCAATCAGCCCCAGCATTTT. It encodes CATSVTGLNQPQHF. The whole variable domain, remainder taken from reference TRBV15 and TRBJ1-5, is DAMVIQNPRYQVTQFGKPVTLSCSQTLNHNVMYWYQQKSSQAPKLLFHYYDKDFNNEADTPDNFQSRRPNTSFCFLDIRSPGLGDTAMYLCATSVTGLNQPQHFGDGTRLSIL.

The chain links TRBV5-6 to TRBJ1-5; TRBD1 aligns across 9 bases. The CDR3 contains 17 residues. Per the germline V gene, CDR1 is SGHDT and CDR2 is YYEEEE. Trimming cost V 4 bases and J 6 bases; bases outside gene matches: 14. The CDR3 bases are TGTGCCAGCAGCCTAAAAACAGGGGGCGCTTATTCTCAGCCCCAGCATTTT. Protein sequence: CASSLKTGGAYSQPQHF. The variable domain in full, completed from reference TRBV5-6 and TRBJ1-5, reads DAGVTQSPTHLIKTRGQQVTLRCSPKSGHDTVSWYQQALGQGPQFIFQYYEEEERQRGNFPDRFSGHQFPNYSSELNVNALLLGDSALYLCASSLKTGGAYSQPQHFGDGTRLSIL.